The clone carrying this T cell receptor (beta chain) was seen only a few times. Antigen: not known. This entry comes from a study of blood T cells in healthy people across ages. The study's findings and limits: Investigators treated diversity estimates from one million T cells as underestimates.

The CDR3 runs 14 residues. Using a J-beta primer mix together with a sample-barcoded 5' primer, a second PCR was run for about 6 to 11 cycles. TCRdb reanalysed the 5' RACE reads using MiXCR and keeps one entry per CDR3 protein. Found here are some 1.8 million distinct CDR3 sequences, about two fifths of them singletons; the top ten hold roughly 23%. This sequence joins TRBV21-1 and TRBJ2-5; TRBD1 is the table's D call and was not checked against the DNA. TRBV21-1 is a documented pseudogene. The source material was blood. The sequence came from a human donor in good health. The CDR3 bases are TGTGCCAGCAGCAAGGACAGAATCCAAGAGACCCAGTACTTC. Encoded protein: CASSKDRIQETQYF.